The rows below give T cell receptor beta chains drawn from one sample of a study of T cell responses to AZD1222 COVID-19 vaccine. Here immunoSEQ multiplex PCR was the method, and the copy in TCRdb shows in-frame clones only, minus some. The sample has fewer than 85,000 clones; 88% are singletons. Material: peripheral blood, obtained on day 0 of AZD1222 vaccination. The receptors come from an adult in good health. Both conserved end residues are part of each CDR3. D genes are given only for firm matches. Clone size appears in some rows only: once, few, many, or a class for an expanded clone.

j_call	clone_size	d_call	v_call	cdr3_aa	cdr3_nt
TRBJ1-1	once	-	TRBV19	CAIHFWDEAFF	TGTGCCATCCATTTCTGGGATGAAGCTTTCTTT
TRBJ2-3	once	-	TRBV13	CASSLSRNTQYF	TGTGCCAGCAGCTTGTCCCGGAATACGCAGTATTTT
TRBJ1-6	once	-	TRBV21-1	CASSTRPSPLHF	TGTGCCAGCAGCACCCGGCCCTCACCCCTCCACTTT
TRBJ1-5	-	-	TRBV28	CASSFNSVNQPQHF	TGTGCCAGCAGTTTTAACAGTGTCAATCAGCCCCAGCATTTT
TRBJ2-7	-	TRBD1	TRBV5-4	CASSSSAGQAAYEQYF	TGTGCCAGCAGCTCCTCCGCCGGACAGGCGGCCTACGAGCAGTACTTC
TRBJ1-2	-	-	TRBV19	CASTWGTGYGYTF	TGTGCCAGCACGTGGGGGACCGGCTATGGCTACACCTTC
TRBJ2-1	once	TRBD1	TRBV2	CAINTHRDSNEQFF	TGTGCCATCAACACTCACCGGGACAGTAATGAGCAGTTCTTC
TRBJ2-2	-	-	TRBV7-3	CASSSSPGRTGELFF	TGTGCCAGCAGCTCTAGCCCGGGAAGGACCGGGGAGCTGTTTTTT
TRBJ2-7	-	TRBD1	TRBV5-1	CASSPTGTGVSEQYF	TGCGCCAGCAGCCCGACCGGGACAGGGGTCTCCGAGCAGTACTTC
TRBJ2-1	-	-	TRBV9	CASSVAGNNMGNEQFF	TGTGCCAGCAGCGTAGCAGGAAATAATATGGGCAATGAGCAGTTCTTC
TRBJ2-5	-	-	TRBV5-1	CASSLTPSGAQGTQYF	TGCGCCAGCAGCTTAACCCCGAGCGGAGCTCAAGGGACCCAGTACTTC
TRBJ2-5	-	-	TRBV10-3	CAISESGGMETQYF	TGTGCCATCAGTGAGTCTGGGGGGATGGAGACCCAGTACTTC
TRBJ2-7	-	-	TRBV5-8	CASNNRRLSGEQYF	TGTGCCAGCAACAACCGGCGGTTGAGTGGTGAGCAGTACTTC
TRBJ2-7	-	TRBD1	TRBV27	CASSLSRQGASYEQYF	TGTGCCAGCAGTTTATCTAGACAGGGGGCCTCCTACGAGCAGTACTTC
TRBJ2-7	once	-	TRBV27	CASMKGYEQYF	TGTGCCAGCATGAAGGGCTACGAGCAGTACTTC
TRBJ1-2	-	-	TRBV10-2	CASSERTGLGYTF	TGCGCCAGCAGTGAGCGTACAGGTCTTGGCTACACCTTC
TRBJ1-4	once	-	TRBV18	CASSPQTGFRDEKLFF	TGTGCCAGCTCACCACAAACAGGGTTTAGGGATGAAAAACTGTTTTTT
TRBJ1-2	-	TRBD1	TRBV6-1	CASSEQRQGSYTF	TGTGCCAGCAGTGAACAAAGACAGGGCAGCTACACCTTC
TRBJ2-1	-	-	TRBV5-1	CASSLAPGANEQFF	TGCGCCAGCAGCTTGGCTCCAGGGGCCAATGAGCAGTTCTTC
TRBJ1-2	once	-	TRBV5-8	CASSPQGNYGYTF	TGTGCCAGCAGCCCTCAGGGGAACTATGGCTACACCTTC
TRBJ2-7	-	-	TRBV5-1	CASREGGISYEQYF	TGCGCCAGCCGAGAGGGGGGCATTAGCTACGAGCAGTACTTC
TRBJ1-2	-	TRBD1	TRBV10-3	CAISEEQGGSNYGYTF	TGTGCCATCAGTGAGGAACAGGGGGGTTCTAACTATGGCTACACCTTC
TRBJ2-3	-	-	TRBV11-3	CASSSPQGAADTQYF	TGTGCCAGCAGCTCACCTCAAGGGGCGGCAGATACGCAGTATTTT
TRBJ2-2	-	-	TRBV28	CASSLSDTGELFF	TGTGCCAGCAGTTTGAGCGACACCGGGGAGCTGTTTTTT
TRBJ1-1	few	-	TRBV4-2	CASSHAFDSSNTEAFF	TGTGCCAGCAGCCATGCCTTCGACAGCTCGAACACTGAAGCTTTCTTT
TRBJ2-1	-	-	TRBV7-2	CASSSVMVAMNEQFF	TGTGCCAGCAGCTCAGTTATGGTAGCGATGAATGAGCAGTTCTTC
TRBJ1-2	-	-	TRBV30	CALGQGNYGYTF	TGTGCTTTGGGGCAGGGAAACTATGGCTACACCTTC
TRBJ2-7	-	TRBD2	TRBV4-2	CASSQELAGDHEQYF	TGTGCCAGCAGCCAAGAACTAGCGGGAGATCACGAGCAGTACTTC
TRBJ2-3	-	-	TRBV3-1/TRBV3-2	CASSLQTTRGEQYF	TGTGCCAGCAGCCTCCAGACAACCCGGGGAGAGCAGTATTTT
TRBJ2-7	-	TRBD2	TRBV4-3	CASSQDRAGVSEQYF	TGCGCCAGCAGCCAAGATAGGGCGGGGGTTTCCGAACAGTACTTC
TRBJ1-1	-	-	TRBV9	CASSVGSGRDTEAFF	TGTGCCAGCAGCGTAGGATCGGGAAGGGACACTGAAGCTTTCTTT
TRBJ1-6	few	TRBD1	TRBV30	CAWSVRQGTAYNSPLHF	TGTGCCTGGAGTGTACGACAGGGCACAGCCTATAATTCACCCCTCCACTTT
TRBJ2-7	-	TRBD2	TRBV5-1	CASSGELAGVGYEQYF	TGCGCCAGCAGTGGTGAACTAGCGGGAGTGGGGTACGAGCAGTACTTC
TRBJ2-7	-	-	TRBV7-3	CASSLRDKEAHPYEQYF	TGTGCCAGCAGCTTAAGGGACAAGGAGGCCCACCCCTACGAGCAGTACTTC